A selection of T cell receptor beta chains follows, all from one sample in a study of blood T cell repertoires in COVID-19. TCRdb's table, derived via immunoSEQ multiplex PCR, lists solely in-frame clones and lacks some. This sample carries about 220,000 clones, roughly 89% of them seen once, and the ten largest clones take over 3%. Sequencing was carried out using PBMCs or T cells enriched from blood (not recorded which). These receptors were taken from a woman aged 40 to 55 with acute COVID-19. Each CDR3 is given with its conserved first and last residue. D genes are given only for firm matches. Expanded clones get a size class; other rows say once, few or many, or leave the size out.

v_call: TRBV2
d_call: -
clone_size: -
j_call: TRBJ1-2
cdr3_nt: TGTGCCAGCAGTGATCAGGGGCAGGGAAACTATGGCTACACCTTC
cdr3_aa: CASSDQGQGNYGYTF

v_call: TRBV7-9
d_call: -
clone_size: -
j_call: TRBJ2-1
cdr3_nt: TGTGCCAGCAGCCCGGGGGGCGCCTACAATGAGCAGTTCTTC
cdr3_aa: CASSPGGAYNEQFF

v_call: TRBV18
d_call: -
clone_size: -
j_call: TRBJ1-6
cdr3_nt: TGTGCCAGCTCAACCTACCCCCAGGCCGTCCAGGTGAATTCACCCCTCCACTTT
cdr3_aa: CASSTYPQAVQVNSPLHF

v_call: TRBV5-1
d_call: TRBD2
clone_size: -
j_call: TRBJ2-5
cdr3_nt: TGCGCCAGCAGCTTGGGCGGGGGGGCTCGAGAGACCCAGTACTTC
cdr3_aa: CASSLGGGARETQYF

v_call: TRBV6-2/TRBV6-3
d_call: TRBD1
clone_size: -
j_call: TRBJ2-7
cdr3_nt: TGTGCCAGCAGCCCCCAGCAATTCGGGACAGGGGAATACGAGCAGTACTTC
cdr3_aa: CASSPQQFGTGEYEQYF

v_call: TRBV24-1
d_call: -
clone_size: -
j_call: TRBJ2-1
cdr3_nt: TGTGCCACCAGTGATTTAGGGAGCGGACTATTTGAGCAGTTCTTC
cdr3_aa: CATSDLGSGLFEQFF

v_call: TRBV2
d_call: TRBD1
clone_size: -
j_call: TRBJ2-2
cdr3_nt: TGTGCCAGCAGTGAACCTTGGGACAGGCCCGCCGGGGAGCTGTTTTTT
cdr3_aa: CASSEPWDRPAGELFF

v_call: TRBV13
d_call: TRBD1
clone_size: -
j_call: TRBJ1-3
cdr3_nt: TGTGCCAGCAGTCCCGTTGACCGGGACAGAAGTGGAAACACCATATATTTT
cdr3_aa: CASSPVDRDRSGNTIYF

v_call: TRBV2
d_call: TRBD1
clone_size: -
j_call: TRBJ1-4
cdr3_nt: TGTGCCAGCAGTGCGTTAAAGACCGGGACAGGTTACCCAACTAATGAAAAACTGTTTTTT
cdr3_aa: CASSALKTGTGYPTNEKLFF

v_call: TRBV18
d_call: -
clone_size: -
j_call: TRBJ2-2
cdr3_nt: TGTGCCAGCTCACCGGCCGGGGTCACCGGGGAGCTGTTTTTT
cdr3_aa: CASSPAGVTGELFF

v_call: TRBV19
d_call: -
clone_size: -
j_call: TRBJ1-5
cdr3_nt: TGTGCCAGTAGTATTGGGAGGGGCAGGGAAGTCAATCAGCCCCAGCATTTT
cdr3_aa: CASSIGRGREVNQPQHF

v_call: TRBV5-1
d_call: -
clone_size: few
j_call: TRBJ1-1
cdr3_nt: TGCGCCAGCAGCCCGCGACAGGTTGGAGGAAACACTGAAGCTTTCTTT
cdr3_aa: CASSPRQVGGNTEAFF

v_call: TRBV4-1
d_call: -
clone_size: once
j_call: TRBJ2-2
cdr3_nt: TGCGCCAGCAGCCAAGGGACTATTAGTAGCACCGGGGAGCTGTTTTTT
cdr3_aa: CASSQGTISSTGELFF

v_call: TRBV6-6
d_call: -
clone_size: -
j_call: TRBJ1-1
cdr3_nt: TGTGCCAGCAGCCCTTTCCGGGGGGGGAGCACTGAAGCTTTCTTT
cdr3_aa: CASSPFRGGSTEAFF

v_call: TRBV19
d_call: -
clone_size: -
j_call: TRBJ1-4
cdr3_nt: TGTGCCAGTAGTGCAAGAACCGGGAACCCTAATGAAAAACTGTTTTTT
cdr3_aa: CASSARTGNPNEKLFF

v_call: TRBV5-1
d_call: -
clone_size: -
j_call: TRBJ1-3
cdr3_nt: TGCGCCAGCAGCTTGGGGGTGACTGCTGGAAACACCATATATTTT
cdr3_aa: CASSLGVTAGNTIYF

v_call: TRBV5-1
d_call: TRBD1
clone_size: -
j_call: TRBJ1-1
cdr3_nt: TGCGCCAGCAGCTATCAGGGGGACCACTCTGAAGCTTTCTTT
cdr3_aa: CASSYQGDHSEAFF

v_call: TRBV5-5
d_call: -
clone_size: few
j_call: TRBJ1-1
cdr3_nt: TGTGCCAGCAGCTTGGTCAGAAACACTGAAGCTTTCTTT
cdr3_aa: CASSLVRNTEAFF

v_call: TRBV19
d_call: -
clone_size: once
j_call: TRBJ1-4
cdr3_nt: TGTGCCAGTAGCGAGCGAAGGGGGGAAAAACTGTTTTTT
cdr3_aa: CASSERRGEKLFF

v_call: TRBV30
d_call: -
clone_size: -
j_call: TRBJ1-2
cdr3_nt: TGTGCCTGGAGTGTTACGGGGAACTATGGCTACACCTTC
cdr3_aa: CAWSVTGNYGYTF

v_call: TRBV7-2
d_call: -
clone_size: -
j_call: TRBJ1-2
cdr3_nt: TGTGCCAGCAGCTCAGACAGGCCACTTTATGGCTACACCTTC
cdr3_aa: CASSSDRPLYGYTF

v_call: TRBV6-5
d_call: -
clone_size: -
j_call: TRBJ1-1
cdr3_nt: TGTGCCAGCAGCCGTTATATGAACACTGAAGCTTTCTTT
cdr3_aa: CASSRYMNTEAFF

v_call: TRBV19
d_call: -
clone_size: -
j_call: TRBJ1-3
cdr3_nt: TGTGCCAGTAGTACCCAACAGGGTATGTCGCGAAACACCATATATTTT
cdr3_aa: CASSTQQGMSRNTIYF

v_call: TRBV4-3
d_call: -
clone_size: -
j_call: TRBJ2-2
cdr3_nt: TGCGCCAGCAGCCAAACCGTGAGGGCGGCCGGGGAGCTGTTTTTT
cdr3_aa: CASSQTVRAAGELFF

v_call: TRBV7-8
d_call: -
clone_size: -
j_call: TRBJ1-4
cdr3_nt: TGTGCCAGCAGCCCACGACAAGAAAAACTGTTTTTT
cdr3_aa: CASSPRQEKLFF

v_call: TRBV12-3/TRBV12-4
d_call: -
clone_size: -
j_call: TRBJ1-3
cdr3_nt: TGTGCCAGCATGAGGGCTAACACCATATATTTT
cdr3_aa: CASMRANTIYF

v_call: TRBV11-3
d_call: TRBD1
clone_size: -
j_call: TRBJ1-1
cdr3_nt: TGTGCCAGCAGCCCGGGGACAGGGGCTGAAGCTTTCTTT
cdr3_aa: CASSPGTGAEAFF

v_call: TRBV4-1
d_call: TRBD2
clone_size: -
j_call: TRBJ2-5
cdr3_nt: TGCGCCAGCAGCCCCAGCGGGGGGGAAGAGACCCAGTACTTC
cdr3_aa: CASSPSGGEETQYF

v_call: TRBV2
d_call: -
clone_size: -
j_call: TRBJ1-1
cdr3_nt: TGTGCCACCGAGCAGGGCCGAACTGAAGCTTTCTTT
cdr3_aa: CATEQGRTEAFF

v_call: TRBV6-2/TRBV6-3
d_call: TRBD2
clone_size: -
j_call: TRBJ2-5
cdr3_nt: TGTGCCAGCAGTTCGGGAGCGGGGGCAAAGACCCAGTACTTC
cdr3_aa: CASSSGAGAKTQYF

v_call: TRBV2
d_call: -
clone_size: once
j_call: TRBJ1-1
cdr3_nt: TGTGCCAGCAGTGAATCCCCAAGCCTTGAAGCTTTCTTT
cdr3_aa: CASSESPSLEAFF

v_call: TRBV2
d_call: TRBD1
clone_size: -
j_call: TRBJ1-4
cdr3_nt: TGTGCCAGCAGGGCAACAGGGGGGGATGAAAAACTGTTTTTT
cdr3_aa: CASRATGGDEKLFF

v_call: TRBV21-1
d_call: -
clone_size: -
j_call: TRBJ1-5
cdr3_nt: TGTGCCAGCAGCAATAAGACAGGGGGGTGGTTTGGGAGCAATCAGCCCCAGCATTTT
cdr3_aa: CASSNKTGGWFGSNQPQHF

v_call: TRBV7-9
d_call: TRBD1
clone_size: -
j_call: TRBJ1-1
cdr3_nt: TGTGCCAGCAGCTTCTCTCTCGGGACAGGGGTTAGGGCATCACCTGAAGCTTTCTTT
cdr3_aa: CASSFSLGTGVRASPEAFF

v_call: TRBV7-3
d_call: TRBD1
clone_size: -
j_call: TRBJ2-3
cdr3_nt: TGTGCCAGCAGCTTAGAGGGACAGCCCACAGATACGCAGTATTTT
cdr3_aa: CASSLEGQPTDTQYF

v_call: TRBV18
d_call: TRBD1
clone_size: -
j_call: TRBJ1-6
cdr3_nt: TGTGCCAGCTCACCAGACAGGGGTCTTTCGGAATCACCCCTCCACTTT
cdr3_aa: CASSPDRGLSESPLHF

v_call: TRBV2
d_call: -
clone_size: -
j_call: TRBJ1-2
cdr3_nt: TGTGCCAGCAGTGAGACCTGGGCAGGCCTGAACTATGGCTACACCTTC
cdr3_aa: CASSETWAGLNYGYTF